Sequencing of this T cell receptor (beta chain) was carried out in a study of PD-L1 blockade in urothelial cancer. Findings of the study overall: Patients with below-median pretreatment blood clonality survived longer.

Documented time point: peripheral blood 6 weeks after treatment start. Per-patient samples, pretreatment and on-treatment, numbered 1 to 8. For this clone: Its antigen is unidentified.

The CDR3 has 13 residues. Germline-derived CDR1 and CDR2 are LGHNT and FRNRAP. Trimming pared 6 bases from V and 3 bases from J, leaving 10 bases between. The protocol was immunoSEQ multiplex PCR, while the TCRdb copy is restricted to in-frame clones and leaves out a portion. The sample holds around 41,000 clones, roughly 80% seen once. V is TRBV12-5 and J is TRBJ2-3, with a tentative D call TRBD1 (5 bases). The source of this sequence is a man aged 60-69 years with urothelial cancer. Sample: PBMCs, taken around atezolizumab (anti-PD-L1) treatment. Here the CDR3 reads CASGTSGTDTQYF. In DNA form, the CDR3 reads TGTGCTAGTGGCACATCAGGGACAGATACGCAGTATTTT. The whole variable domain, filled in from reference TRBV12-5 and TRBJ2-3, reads DARVTQTPRHKVTEMGQEVTMRCQPILGHNTVFWYRQTMMQGLELLAYFRNRAPLDDSGMPKDRFSAEMPDATLATLKIQPSEPRDSAVYFCASGTSGTDTQYFGPGTRLTVL.